Following are 13 T cell receptor beta chains from one sample sequenced in a study of identical twins. TCRdb redid the calling of the 5' RACE reads with MiXCR, one entry per CDR3 protein. The sample contains some 900,000 distinct CDR3 sequences, 10% to 15% of which appear only once. Another study also made use of these data, one on yellow fever vaccine responses in identical twins.

The sequenced material came from PBMCs. Receptor source: a woman between 18 and 29 years old in good health.

The chain uses TRBV24-1 and TRBJ2-7; TRBD1 matches 7 bases. Germline loops: CDR1 KGHDR, CDR2 SFDVKD. This CDR3 is 17 amino acids long. Germline trimming cut 7 bases from V and 0 bases from J; bases unmatched to any gene: 14. CDR3 sequence (DNA): TGTGCCACCAGCCACAACCCCGAGACAGGGAGCTCCTACGAGCAGTACTTC. The encoded protein is CATSHNPETGSSYEQYF.

To note about this clonotype: Relative to the germline gene, one junction end is altered; a read error may explain this. CDR3 sequence: CASREKGTEAFF. In DNA form, the CDR3 reads TGTGCCAGCCGTGAAAAGGGCACTGAAGCTTTCTTT. The V and J genes are TRBV6-4 and TRBJ1-1, with D unclear. The CDR3 has 12 amino acids. Germline V CDR1 and CDR2: MRHNA, SNTAGT.

V gene TRBV5-1 combines with J gene TRBJ2-1, with a weak D call TRBD2 (6 bases). Germline V CDR1 and CDR2: SGHRS, YFSETQ. This CDR3 spans 15 amino acids. V shed 2 bases and J shed 6 bases, with 15 bases lying between them. The CDR3 reads CASSFWEALGNEQFF. The CDR3, as DNA: TGCGCCAGCAGCTTTTGGGAGGCTCTGGGCAATGAGCAGTTCTTC.

This chain connects TRBV29-1 to TRBJ1-2, with D unclear. Germline lookup yields CDR1 SQVTM and CDR2 ANQGSEA. Trimming removed 4 bases from V and 4 bases from J, with 16 bases in between. CDR3 length equals 14 residues. DNA for the CDR3: TGCAGCGTTGGGGTAACACCGAGCCCCTATGGCTACACCTTC. This translates into CSVGVTPSPYGYTF.

The chain uses TRBV24-1 and TRBJ2-1; 9 nucleotides match TRBD2. Germline V gives CDR1 KGHDR, CDR2 SFDVKD. Germline trimming cut 5 bases from V and 6 bases from J; bases unmatched to any gene: 10. This CDR3 comprises 16 residues. The CDR3 nucleotides read TGTGCCACCAGTGGTAGCGGGAGCCCATTCGCCAATGAGCAGTTCTTC. Its translation: CATSGSGSPFANEQFF.

This clonotype was observed a handful of times. The rearrangement links TRBV5-5 to TRBJ1-6; D is perhaps TRBD1 (6 bases). Germline values: CDR1 SGHKS, CDR2 YYEKEE (reference sequence). The CDR3 is 18 amino acids. With 2 bases removed from V and 6 bases from J, the gap between germline ends came to 21 bases. The CDR3 is CASSFRQERGLSNSPLHF. The CDR3 nucleotides are TGTGCCAGCAGCTTCCGACAGGAGCGGGGATTAAGTAATTCACCCCTCCACTTT.

This clonotype was seen more than once but under ten times. This chain joins TRBV2 and TRBJ2-2; the D is unclear. The V end lost 7 bases, the J end lost 5 bases, and 14 bases lay between the germline ends. The germline gives CDR1 SNHLY, CDR2 FYNNEI. The CDR3 is made up of 14 amino acids. The CDR3 here is CASTYFRETGELFF. The CDR3, as DNA: TGTGCCAGCACATATTTTCGTGAGACCGGGGAGCTGTTTTTT.

DNA for the CDR3: TGCAGCGTTGAGCTGACTGAGCTGGGGTACGAGCAGTACTTC. This gives the protein CSVELTELGYEQYF. The chain carries TRBV29-1 and TRBJ2-7, with D uncertain. Germline V gene sequence: CDR1 SQVTM, CDR2 ANQGSEA. V lost 3 bases, J lost 4 bases, and 16 bases lay in between. This CDR3 comprises 14 residues.

This clonotype was seen a handful of times. The chain uses TRBV20-1 and TRBJ2-3; no clear D gene. CDR1 is DFQATT and CDR2 is SNEGSKA in the germline V gene (reference sequence). The CDR3 has 14 amino acids. V shed 1 base and J shed 0 bases, with 8 bases lying between them. CDR3 DNA sequence: TGCAGTGCTAGAGGAATACTAAGCACAGATACGCAGTATTTT. It encodes CSARGILSTDTQYF.

This chain joins TRBV14 and TRBJ2-2, with TRBD2 identical over 7 bases. The CDR3 runs to 17 residues. Losses at the gene ends were 5 bases for V and 1 base for J; bases not matched to a gene: 10. Per germline, CDR1 SGHDN and CDR2 FVKESK. CDR3 amino acids: CASSVRVLAWNTGELFF. In DNA form, the CDR3 reads TGTGCCAGCAGCGTTCGGGTACTAGCGTGGAACACCGGGGAGCTGTTTTTT.

This rearrangement joins TRBV29-1 to TRBJ1-5; 8 positions agree with TRBD1. Trimming at V came to 5 bases and at J to 0 bases, leaving 3 bases not matched to a gene. The CDR3 sequence is 14 residues long. Germline values: CDR1 SQVTM, CDR2 ANQGSEA. The CDR3 DNA sequence: TGCAGCGTTAAACAGGGGGGTAGCAATCAGCCCCAGCATTTT. It codes for CSVKQGGSNQPQHF.

This clonotype was seen a handful of times. This sequence joins TRBV9 and TRBJ2-4, with a tentative D call TRBD2 (6 bases). This CDR3 region has 16 residues. The germline CDR1 and CDR2 sequences are SGDLS and YYNGEE. V dropped 0 bases and J dropped 6 bases, with 16 bases sitting between them. CDR3 bases: TGTGCCAGCAGCGTAGACGTAGGAGGGTTGGGAAACATTCAGTACTTC. The encoded protein is CASSVDVGGLGNIQYF.

This chain links TRBV5-1 with TRBJ2-1; D unclear. The V end lost 4 bases, the J end lost 2 bases, and 13 bases lay between the germline ends. This CDR3 contains 15 residues. Germline V lookup: CDR1 SGHRS, CDR2 YFSETQ. In DNA form, the CDR3 reads TGCGCCAGCAGCCTGGGCGTTGACCCCTACAATGAGCAGTTCTTC. Translating it yields CASSLGVDPYNEQFF.